Presented here are 2 T cell receptor beta chains from one specimen sequenced in a study of blood T cell repertoires in COVID-19. TCRdb keeps only in-frame clones here, not all; method: immunoSEQ multiplex PCR. The sample consists of 200,000 to 250,000 clones, approximately 81% of them appearing once. The sample consisted of peripheral blood. These receptors were obtained from an elderly woman with acute or convalescent COVID-19.

The gene calls are TRBV6-5 and TRBJ2-1; 9 bases are a match to TRBD1. Trimming removed 0 bases from V and 2 bases from J; junction bases left unmatched: 2. The CDR3 is 16 residues long. Per the germline V gene, CDR1 is MNHEY and CDR2 is SVGAGI. CDR3 region: CASSYSRTGAYNEQFF. The CDR3 DNA reads as TGTGCCAGCAGTTACTCACGGACAGGGGCCTACAATGAGCAGTTCTTC.

The chain combines TRBV5-1 with TRBJ1-2, with TRBD1 identical over 9 bases. Germline CDR1 reads SGHRS; CDR2 reads YFSETQ. V trimming: 0 bases; J trimming: 6 bases; junction bases outside the gene matches: 9. This CDR3 contains 16 residues. CDR3 DNA: TGCGCCAGCAGCTTGGCATTCGACAGGGGGTTTGATGGCTACACCTTC. Protein sequence: CASSLAFDRGFDGYTF.